Following are 32 T cell receptor beta chains from one sample sequenced in a study of T-cell memory formation after mild COVID-19. TCRdb recomputed calls from the 5' RACE reads with MiXCR, one row per CDR3 protein. The table records 350,000 to 500,000 distinct CDR3 sequences, about 25% of them present only once. What was sequenced was PBMCs or a T cell subset sorted from them (not recorded which). The receptors were sampled from an adult woman who had mild COVID-19 (a few samples of this study predate the infection). Cell type and time point are not known.

The chain recombines TRBV30 with TRBJ2-1; 13 bases fit TRBD2. CDR1 and CDR2 from the germline V gene are GTSNPN and SVGIG (reference sequence). The CDR3 is 18 residues long. J lost 10 bases, V lost 1 base, and 16 bases had no gene match. CDR3 in amino acids: CAWSAPTGTSGAREEQFF. The CDR3 DNA sequence: TGTGCCTGGAGTGCCCCCACCGGGACTAGCGGGGCTCGTGAGGAGCAGTTCTTC. The full variable domain, with the rest looked up from reference TRBV30 and TRBJ2-1, is SQTIHQWPATLVQPVGSPLSLECTVEGTSNPNLYWYRQAAGRGLQLLFYSVGIGQISSEVPQNLSASRPQDRQFILSSKKLLLSDSGFYLCAWSAPTGTSGAREEQFFGPGTRLTVL.

The chain couples TRBV18 to TRBJ2-2; no clear D. V was shortened by 6 bases and J by 4 bases, with 18 bases between the two germline ends. From germline, CDR1 is KGHSH and CDR2 LQKENI. CDR3 length: 16 amino acids. In DNA form, the CDR3 reads TGTGCCAGCTCCTCACACCCGGGCGTTGTCACCGGGGAGCTGTTTTTT. Amino acid sequence: CASSSHPGVVTGELFF.

The table lists this clonotype with many counts. This chain connects TRBV10-3 to TRBJ2-1; 12 bases agree with TRBD2. Germline V gives CDR1 ENHRY, CDR2 SYGVKD. CDR3 size: 15 residues. J lost 9 bases, V lost 6 bases, and 9 bases had no gene match. This chain's CDR3 is CAIREPTSGSFEQFF. The CDR3 bases are TGTGCCATCAGGGAGCCGACTAGCGGGAGCTTTGAGCAGTTCTTC.

This sequence joins TRBV7-9 and TRBJ2-7, with 7 bases lining up with TRBD1. CDR1 and CDR2 from the germline V gene are SEHNR and FQNEAQ (reference sequence). The length of the CDR3 is 16 residues. With 4 bases clipped from V and 0 bases from J, the junction kept 9 bases outside the gene matches. Here the CDR3 reads CASSWDRDSYSYEQYF. CDR3 DNA: TGTGCCAGCAGCTGGGACCGGGACAGTTACTCCTACGAGCAGTACTTC.

CDR3 sequence reads: CASSRGLAGITDTQYF. CDR3 DNA: TGTGCCAGCAGTCGCGGACTAGCGGGGATCACAGATACGCAGTATTTT. This chain uses TRBV7-3 with TRBJ2-3; 12 bases align to TRBD2. The CDR3 totals 16 residues. Germline CDR1 is SGHTA and CDR2 is FQGTGA. Trimming removed 6 bases from V and 2 bases from J; junction bases left unmatched: 6.

Ten or more counts support this clonotype. This chain uses TRBV4-3 with TRBJ2-7; no clear D gene. Trimming stripped 0 bases from V and 5 bases from J, with 17 bases between. The CDR3 covers 16 residues. The V gene's germline CDR1 is LGHNA and CDR2 YSLEER. In nucleotides, the CDR3 is TGCGCCAGCAGCCAAGAAGGCGGCCGGCGGATCCACGAGCAGTACTTC. Translated, it gives CASSQEGGRRIHEQYF.

The chain links TRBV5-5 to TRBJ1-6; D not certain. V shed 0 bases and J shed 7 bases, with 11 bases lying between them. Germline assignment: CDR1 SGHKS and CDR2 YYEKEE (reference sequence). The CDR3 consists of 15 residues. CDR3 loop: CASSLGTAGNSPLHF. The CDR3 DNA reads as TGTGCCAGCAGCTTGGGGACGGCGGGGAATTCACCCCTCCACTTT.

This clonotype was seen a handful of times. V gene TRBV7-2 combines with J gene TRBJ1-2; 10 bases fit TRBD1. The CDR3 totals 14 residues. Losses at the gene ends were 6 bases for V and 4 bases for J; bases not matched to a gene: 5. Germline CDR1 reads SGHTA; CDR2 reads FQGNSA. The CDR3 loop is CASSNRDRGYGYTF. The DNA for the CDR3 is TGTGCCAGCAGTAACCGGGACAGGGGCTATGGCTACACCTTC.

The rearrangement uses TRBV30 and TRBJ2-3; no clear D gene. V lost 0 bases to trimming and J lost 7 bases, with 14 bases between them. The CDR3 length is 14 residues. Germline V lookup: CDR1 GTSNPN, CDR2 SVGIG (reference sequence). Written as DNA, the CDR3 is TGTGCCTGGAGTGTGGGGTCAGGAAGGAATACGCAGTATTTT. Translation gives CAWSVGSGRNTQYF.

This clonotype was seen a handful of times. V and J are TRBV7-8 and TRBJ2-1; D remains ambiguous. Trimming took off 5 bases at V and 8 bases at J, with 25 bases between the two ends. In germline, CDR1 is SGHVS, CDR2 FQNEAQ. The CDR3 is made up of 17 amino acids. CDR3 nucleotide sequence: TGTGCCAGCAGCGGACGGTTGAAGGACCACTCTTGGGATGAGCAGTTCTTC. Translating gives CASSGRLKDHSWDEQFF. Drawing the rest from reference TRBV7-8 and TRBJ2-1, the complete variable domain is GAGVSQSPRYKVAKRGQDVALRCDPISGHVSLFWYQQALGQGPEFLTYFQNEAQLDKSGLPSDRFFAERPEGSVSTLKIQRTQQEDSAVYLCASSGRLKDHSWDEQFFGPGTRLTVL.

This clonotype was seen a handful of times. The chain recombines TRBV20-1 with TRBJ2-1; the D call may be TRBD1 or TRBD2 (5 bases each). The CDR3 is made up of 14 amino acids. Germline CDR1 reads DFQATT; CDR2 reads SNEGSKA (reference sequence). Between the trimmed V and J ends, which lost 6 bases and 2 bases, there was a span of 14 bases. The CDR3 coding sequence is TGCAGTGCGTGGGGGTATCGGGCCTACAATGAGCAGTTCTTC. Translating it yields CSAWGYRAYNEQFF.

This clonotype was counted only a few times. This sequence joins TRBV18 and TRBJ2-1; possibly TRBD2 for D (6 bases). Trimming cost V 3 bases and J 12 bases, with 12 bases left between them. The CDR3 sequence is 12 residues long. Germline assignment: CDR1 KGHSH and CDR2 LQKENI. CDR3 loop: CASSPSSDGQFF. The CDR3 DNA follows: TGTGCCAGCTCACCCTCTAGCGACGGGCAGTTCTTC.

This chain connects TRBV9 to TRBJ1-2; 7 nucleotides agree with TRBD1. Losses at the gene ends were 4 bases for V and 7 bases for J; bases not matched to a gene: 13. This CDR3 is built from 15 residues. Looked up from germline, CDR1 is SGDLS and CDR2 is YYNGEE. The CDR3 region has the DNA TGTGCCAGCAGCCCAGGAGGAGGGGGCGCGCCTGGCTACACCTTC. This sequence encodes CASSPGGGGAPGYTF.

This clonotype was seen only a few times. The chain is built from TRBV12-3 or TRBV12-4 and TRBJ2-1; no firm D call. The CDR3 is 11 residues long. The germline V and J ends were trimmed by 6 bases and 10 bases, with 10 bases remaining between them. CDR3 residues: CASSPYTEQFF. The CDR3 DNA follows: TGTGCCAGCAGCCCGTACACCGAGCAGTTCTTC.

The table lists this clonotype with many counts. The CDR3 DNA reads TGTGCCAGCAGCTCAAGGGGCAACTACAATGAGCAGTTCTTC. As protein: CASSSRGNYNEQFF. J is TRBJ2-1 and V is TRBV11-2; possible D gene TRBD1, 5 bases. The germline V gene encodes CDR1 SGHAT and CDR2 FQNNGV. V was cut by 4 bases and J by 3 bases, with 10 bases left in between. The CDR3 is made up of 14 amino acids.

The genes are TRBV20-1 and TRBJ1-4; D unresolved. The CDR3 has 11 amino acids. CDR1 DFQATT and CDR2 SNEGSKA come from the germline V gene (reference sequence). The ends were cut back, 6 bases at V and 8 bases at J, with 10 bases in the middle. CDR3 residues: CSASHEEKLFF. The CDR3 bases are TGCAGTGCGAGCCATGAGGAAAAACTGTTTTTT.

The chain joins TRBV9 to TRBJ1-4, with D perhaps matching TRBD1 (5 bases). This CDR3 region has 14 residues. V was trimmed by 4 bases and J by 7 bases, leaving 14 bases between them. CDR1 is SGDLS and CDR2 is YYNGEE in the germline V gene. The CDR3 reads CASSPGRVFEKLFF. CDR3 bases: TGTGCCAGCAGCCCAGGGAGGGTCTTTGAAAAACTGTTTTTT.

The chain uses TRBV7-6 and TRBJ2-5, with TRBD2 identical over 10 bases. V trimming: 4 bases; J trimming: 4 bases; junction bases outside the gene matches: 12. CDR3 length: 17 amino acids. From germline, CDR1 is SGHVS and CDR2 FNYEAQ. CDR3 in amino acids: CASSSQPAGGPGETQYF. CDR3 nucleotides: TGTGCCAGCAGCTCCCAACCAGCGGGAGGGCCGGGAGAGACCCAGTACTTC.

This clonotype turned up a few times. This chain connects TRBV28 to TRBJ1-1; D is uncertain. CDR1 and CDR2 from the germline V gene are MDHEN and SYDVKM. Trimming cost V 6 bases and J 4 bases, with 12 bases left between them. The CDR3 spans 13 residues. The CDR3 DNA follows: TGTGCCAGCAGATCGCAGGCGGTCACTGAAGCTTTCTTT. Protein sequence: CASRSQAVTEAFF.

This clonotype turned up a few times. The chain uses TRBV20-1 and TRBJ2-7; D may be TRBD1 or TRBD2 (5 bases each). The CDR3 consists of 14 residues. The V gene lost 3 bases and the J gene lost 5 bases, with 17 bases spanning the gap. Germline V gives CDR1 DFQATT, CDR2 SNEGSKA (reference sequence). The CDR3 loop is CSARDEWGSHEQYF. CDR3 DNA: TGCAGTGCTAGGGATGAGTGGGGGAGCCACGAGCAGTACTTC.

This clonotype was recorded a few times. The rearrangement uses TRBV7-3 and TRBJ2-2, with D unclear. Germline CDR1 SGHTA, CDR2 FQGTGA. There are 13 residues in the CDR3. V was shortened by 2 bases and J by 5 bases, with 6 bases between the two germline ends. For the CDR3, the DNA is TGTGCCAGCAGCTTATCCCGAACCGGGGAGCTGTTTTTT. Its protein product is CASSLSRTGELFF.

The genes are TRBV7-9 and TRBJ1-5; 7 bases agree with TRBD1. After removal of 4 bases from V and 3 bases from J, the junction contained 9 bases not matched to a gene. This CDR3 comprises 16 residues. The V gene's germline CDR1 is SEHNR and CDR2 FQNEAQ (reference sequence). The CDR3 DNA follows: TGTGCCAGCAGCTCTACGCGACAGGGCGTCAATCAGCCCCAGCATTTT. Its protein is CASSSTRQGVNQPQHF.

The chain couples TRBV5-1 to TRBJ2-2; 10 bases are a match to TRBD2. The V gene's germline CDR1 is SGHRS and CDR2 YFSETQ. V lost 0 bases and J lost 1; bases outside the gene matches: 6. CDR3 length: 18 amino acids. The CDR3 reads CASSLGTAGGLNTGELFF. CDR3 DNA: TGCGCCAGCAGCTTGGGTACAGCGGGGGGGCTGAACACCGGGGAGCTGTTTTTT.

This clonotype was detected only a few times. The chain couples TRBV7-8 to TRBJ2-3; 8 bases map to TRBD2. Trimming at V came to 2 bases and at J to 2 bases, leaving 9 bases not matched to a gene. This CDR3 is built from 17 residues. Germline CDR1 reads SGHVS; CDR2 reads FQNEAQ. The CDR3 DNA sequence: TGTGCCAGCAGCTTATCAGGTTCGGGAGGGCCCACAGATACGCAGTATTTT. The encoded protein is CASSLSGSGGPTDTQYF.

The V and J genes are TRBV24-1 and TRBJ2-1, with D perhaps TRBD1 or TRBD2 (6 bases each). The CDR3 sequence is 16 residues long. CDR1 and CDR2 (germline): KGHDR, SFDVKD. V was clipped by 0 bases and J by 0 bases, with 8 bases between them. The CDR3 DNA reads as TGTGCCACCAGTGATTTGAGGGGGGACTCCTACAATGAGCAGTTCTTC. The encoded protein is CATSDLRGDSYNEQFF.

This chain links TRBV4-1 with TRBJ1-1, with a tentative D call TRBD1 (6 bases). Germline V CDR1 and CDR2: MGHRA, YSYEKL. The CDR3 spans 17 residues. The germline V and J ends were trimmed by 1 base and 0 bases, with 15 bases remaining between them. CDR3 residues: CASSQGGAGVVNTEAFF. In DNA form, the CDR3 reads TGCGCCAGCAGCCAAGGGGGGGCAGGGGTCGTGAACACTGAAGCTTTCTTT.

This clonotype appeared a few times. J is TRBJ2-1 and V is TRBV11-2, with a possible D match to TRBD2 (6 bases). With 5 bases removed from V and 12 bases from J, the gap between germline ends came to 20 bases. This CDR3 is built from 14 residues. The germline V gene encodes CDR1 SGHAT and CDR2 FQNNGV. DNA of the CDR3: TGTGCCAGCAGCGCCCCGGGAGAGCGTTCCGGGCAGTTCTTC. Its translation is CASSAPGERSGQFF.

The J gene is TRBJ2-5, the V gene TRBV24-1, with 9 bases identical to TRBD1. Germline CDR1 and CDR2: KGHDR and SFDVKD. The J segment lost 3 bases and the V segment lost 3 bases, leaving 7 bases of the junction unmatched. This CDR3 is built from 16 residues. The CDR3, as DNA: TGTGCCACCAGTGATGCCCCCGGGACAGGGAAAGAGACCCAGTACTTC. It codes for CATSDAPGTGKETQYF.

This clonotype has just a few counts. The genes are TRBV7-9 and TRBJ2-5; a weak D match, TRBD2 (6 bases). This CDR3 is built from 15 residues. CDR1 is SEHNR and CDR2 is FQNEAQ in the germline V gene (reference sequence). V was shortened by 0 bases and J by 9 bases, with 17 bases between the two germline ends. CDR3 in DNA: TGTGCCAGCAGCTTAGCGGGAGGCGCTCTAGCTTCCCAGTACTTC. It yields the protein CASSLAGGALASQYF.

This clonotype was counted between two and nine times. The chain joins TRBV29-1 to TRBJ2-1; D unclear. Germline CDR1 SQVTM, CDR2 ANQGSEA. This CDR3 spans 11 amino acids. V was shortened by 0 bases and J by 9 bases, with 6 bases between the two germline ends. The CDR3 sequence is CSVEDLVEQFF. CDR3 DNA sequence: TGCAGCGTTGAAGATCTAGTTGAGCAGTTCTTC.

This clonotype was found a few times. This chain joins TRBV6-2 or TRBV6-3 and TRBJ2-7, with TRBD2 matching 10 bases. There are 15 residues in the CDR3. Per the germline V gene, CDR1 is MNHEY and CDR2 is SVGEGT. V dropped 2 bases and J dropped 2; count of bases not matched to a gene: 3. For the CDR3, the DNA is TGTGCCAGCAGTTACCAACTAGCGGGAACCTACGAGCAGTACTTC. Translation gives CASSYQLAGTYEQYF.

This clonotype was seen only a few times. V and J are TRBV20-1 and TRBJ1-6; maybe TRBD1 (5 bases). The CDR3 contains 14 residues. The germline CDR1 and CDR2 sequences are DFQATT and SNEGSKA (reference sequence). V lost 6 bases and J lost 3, with 12 bases in between. The CDR3 DNA reads as TGCAGTGCGTGGGGGGGATTCTATAATTCACCCCTCCACTTT. This sequence encodes CSAWGGFYNSPLHF.